This TCR beta chain derives from a study of blood T cells in healthy people across ages. A J-beta primer mix and a sample-barcoded 5' primer were used in a second PCR of roughly 6 to 12 cycles. The template-switch adaptor was a 5' adaptor with 12 random nucleotides. It tagged each cDNA molecule. TCRdb re-analysed the 5' RACE reads in MiXCR, keeping a single row per CDR3 protein. The sample has hundreds of thousands of distinct CDR3 sequences, roughly 21% seen once; the top ten hold 3% to 4%. Notes on this clonotype: Antigen specificity is unknown.

The V segment lost 4 bases and the J segment 6 bases; nucleotides outside the gene matches: 10. In germline, CDR1 is LNHDA, CDR2 SQIVND (reference sequence). The CDR3 runs 16 residues. Overall study results and limits: The recorded TCR beta diversity per million T cells decreased in a roughly linear manner with age. Diversity was higher, and naive CD4+ cells more numerous, in long-lived donors than in aged donors.

This rearrangement joins TRBV19 to TRBJ2-2, with TRBD2 matching over 8 bases. This TCR came from a man in his 70s in good health. The source material was blood. For the CDR3, the DNA is TGTGCCAGTAGTACTGGTTTAGCGGGACCGGCCGGGGAGCTGTTTTTT. This codes for CASSTGLAGPAGELFF. The entire variable domain, with the rest obtained from reference TRBV19 and TRBJ2-2, is as follows: DGGITQSPKYLFRKEGQNVTLSCEQNLNHDAMYWYRQDPGQGLRLIYYSQIVNDFQKGDIAEGYSVSREKKESFPLTVTSAQKNPTAFYLCASSTGLAGPAGELFFGEGSRLTVL.